These T cell receptor beta chains were read from a single sample in a study of vaccination effects on CD4 cells after COVID-19. The antigens these receptors bind are not known. Generated by immunoSEQ multiplex PCR, the TCRdb table keeps only in-frame clones and is missing some. The sample consists of under 80,000 clones, approximately 81% of them appearing once. The source material was CD4+ T cells from PBMCs cultured with HCoV-229E spike peptides, sampled before COVID-19 vaccination. Receptors were obtained from a human donor who received a COVID-19 vaccine. The CDR3 runs from the conserved cysteine through the conserved F or W. The order of the fields is CDR3 protein, V gene, J gene.

CASSLGQVQDTQYF	TRBV19	TRBJ2-3
CASSVSGVDGPGNTIYF	TRBV9	TRBJ1-3
CASTRTGGAGTDTQYF	TRBV2	TRBJ2-3
CASSLTASDRGYRPQETQYF	TRBV14	TRBJ2-5
CASSRGSSGANVLTF	TRBV3-1/TRBV3-2	TRBJ2-6
CASSFQGADYGYTF	TRBV5-1	TRBJ1-2
CASKGQGNTEAFF	TRBV11-3	TRBJ1-1
CATETVTPWGFTYNEQFF	TRBV28	TRBJ2-1
CAWTAQMNGYTF	TRBV30	TRBJ1-2
CASTLSSVSLRDTQYF	TRBV3-1/TRBV3-2	TRBJ2-3
CASSQDLLLAGRGNTIYF	TRBV3-1/TRBV3-2	TRBJ1-3
CASSPLASGARTEAFF	TRBV18	TRBJ1-1